This paragraph covers one T cell receptor beta chain sequence. Antigen: not known. This record belongs to a study of regulatory dendritic cells for organ transplantation. TCRdb keeps only in-frame clones here, not all; method: immunoSEQ multiplex PCR. This sample has about 10,000 clones, with 80% found just once. The V and J ends lost 6 bases and 0 bases, in that order; junction bases with no gene match: 13. Germline V gene sequence: CDR1 SGHTA, CDR2 FQGTGA. The CDR3 is 18 amino acids. Allogeneic regulatory or mature dendritic cells were co-cultured for less than six days with CFSE-labeled sorted T cells at 1:10.

The sample consisted of memory CD4+ T cells from blood cultured with dendritic cells. The subset is: CD45RO+ memory T cells. The receptor was isolated from a human donor in good health. The chain joins TRBV7-3 to TRBJ2-2; 7 bases map to TRBD1. CDR3 in amino acids: CASRKLVGTATNTGELFF. In DNA form, the CDR3 reads TGTGCCAGCAGGAAACTTGTTGGGACAGCCACGAACACCGGGGAGCTGTTTTTT.